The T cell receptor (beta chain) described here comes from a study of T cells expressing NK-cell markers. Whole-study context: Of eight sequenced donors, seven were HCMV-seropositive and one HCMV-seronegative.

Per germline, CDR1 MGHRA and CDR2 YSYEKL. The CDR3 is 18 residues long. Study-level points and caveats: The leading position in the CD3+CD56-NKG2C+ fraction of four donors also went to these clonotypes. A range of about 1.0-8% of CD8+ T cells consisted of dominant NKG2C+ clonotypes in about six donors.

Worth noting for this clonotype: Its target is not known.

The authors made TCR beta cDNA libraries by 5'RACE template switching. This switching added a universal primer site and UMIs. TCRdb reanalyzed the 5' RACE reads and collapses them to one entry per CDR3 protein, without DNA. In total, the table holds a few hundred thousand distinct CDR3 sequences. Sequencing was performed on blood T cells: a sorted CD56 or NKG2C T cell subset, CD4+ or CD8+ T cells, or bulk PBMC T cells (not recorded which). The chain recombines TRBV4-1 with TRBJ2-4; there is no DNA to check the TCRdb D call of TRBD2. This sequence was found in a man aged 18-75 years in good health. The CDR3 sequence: CASSQGLAGGLAKNIQYF.